This T cell receptor (beta chain) came from a study of blood T cell repertoires in COVID-19. Study information: COVID-19 samples from acute and convalescent phases originated in the United States, Italy and Spain. Nucleic acid was either cDNA or gDNA, and it came from T cells, B-cell-depleted T cells, or PBMCs.

Here immunoSEQ multiplex PCR was the method, and the copy in TCRdb shows in-frame clones only, minus some. The table lists more than 400,000 clones, roughly 85% of them singletons, with approximately 2.9% in the top ten. This sequence was found in a human donor in a cohort sampled during active COVID-19. Material: peripheral blood.

CDR3 in DNA: TGCGCCAGCAGCCAAGCTGCGACAGGGCAAAAAGAGACCCAGTACTTC. Its protein is CASSQAATGQKETQYF. This chain uses TRBV4-3 with TRBJ2-5; TRBD1 aligns across 7 bases. The CDR3 consists of 16 residues. Germline V lookup: CDR1 LGHNA, CDR2 YSLEER. Trimming removed 1 base from V and 3 bases from J; junction bases left unmatched: 8.